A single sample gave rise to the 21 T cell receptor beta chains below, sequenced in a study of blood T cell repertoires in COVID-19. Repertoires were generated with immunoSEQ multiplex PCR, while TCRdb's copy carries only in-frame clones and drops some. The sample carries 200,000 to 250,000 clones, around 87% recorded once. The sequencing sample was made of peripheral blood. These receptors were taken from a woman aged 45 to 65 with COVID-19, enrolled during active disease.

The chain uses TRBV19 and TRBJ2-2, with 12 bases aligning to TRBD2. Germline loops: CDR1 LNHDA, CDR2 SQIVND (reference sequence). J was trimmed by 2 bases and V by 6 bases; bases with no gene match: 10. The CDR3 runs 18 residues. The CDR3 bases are TGTGCCAGTAGGCTCGGACGACTAGCGGGGGAAAACACCGGGGAGCTGTTTTTT. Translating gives CASRLGRLAGENTGELFF.

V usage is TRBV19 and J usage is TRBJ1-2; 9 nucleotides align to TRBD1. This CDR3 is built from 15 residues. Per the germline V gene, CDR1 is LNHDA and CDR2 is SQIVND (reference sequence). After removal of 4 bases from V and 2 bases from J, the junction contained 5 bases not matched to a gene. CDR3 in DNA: TGTGCCAGTAGTAACCCCACAGGGGGCAACTATGGCTACACCTTC. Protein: CASSNPTGGNYGYTF.

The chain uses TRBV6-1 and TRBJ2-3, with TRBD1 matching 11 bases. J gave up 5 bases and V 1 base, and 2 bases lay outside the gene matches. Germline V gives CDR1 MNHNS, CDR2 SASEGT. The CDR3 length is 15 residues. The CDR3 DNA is TGTGCCAGCAGTGAAGTGGACAGGGGGCAAGATACGCAGTATTTT. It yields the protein CASSEVDRGQDTQYF.

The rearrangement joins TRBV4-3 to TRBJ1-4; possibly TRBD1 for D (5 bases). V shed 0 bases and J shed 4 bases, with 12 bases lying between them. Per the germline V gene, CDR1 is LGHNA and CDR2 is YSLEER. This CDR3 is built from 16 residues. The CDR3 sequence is CASSQDGRALNEKLFF. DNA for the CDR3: TGCGCCAGCAGCCAAGATGGCAGGGCTCTTAATGAAAAACTGTTTTTT.

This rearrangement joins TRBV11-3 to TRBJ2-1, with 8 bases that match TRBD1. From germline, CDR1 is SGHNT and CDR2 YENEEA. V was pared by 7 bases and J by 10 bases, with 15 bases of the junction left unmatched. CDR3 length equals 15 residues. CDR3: CASTRQSQGASEQFF. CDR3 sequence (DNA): TGTGCCAGCACACGACAGTCCCAGGGGGCCTCCGAGCAGTTCTTC.

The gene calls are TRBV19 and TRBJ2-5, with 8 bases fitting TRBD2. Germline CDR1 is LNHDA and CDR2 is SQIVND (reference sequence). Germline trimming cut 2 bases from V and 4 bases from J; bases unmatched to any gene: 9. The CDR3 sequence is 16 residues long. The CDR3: CASSIPPAGGSETQYF. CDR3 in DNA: TGTGCCAGTAGTATACCACCGGCGGGGGGATCAGAGACCCAGTACTTC.

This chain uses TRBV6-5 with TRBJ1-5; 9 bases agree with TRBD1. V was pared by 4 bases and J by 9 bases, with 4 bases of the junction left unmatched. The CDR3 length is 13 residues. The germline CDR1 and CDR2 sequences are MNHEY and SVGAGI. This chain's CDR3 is CASSSGTGLPQHF. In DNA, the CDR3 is TGTGCCAGCAGTTCGGGGACAGGGCTGCCCCAGCATTTT.

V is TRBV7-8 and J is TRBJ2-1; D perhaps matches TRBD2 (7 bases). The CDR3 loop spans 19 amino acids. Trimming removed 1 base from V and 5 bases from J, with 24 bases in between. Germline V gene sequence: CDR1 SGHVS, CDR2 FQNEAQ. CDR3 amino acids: CASSLGIPRAGGPDNEQFF. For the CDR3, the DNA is TGTGCCAGCAGCTTAGGAATCCCCCGGGCCGGGGGGCCAGACAATGAGCAGTTCTTC.

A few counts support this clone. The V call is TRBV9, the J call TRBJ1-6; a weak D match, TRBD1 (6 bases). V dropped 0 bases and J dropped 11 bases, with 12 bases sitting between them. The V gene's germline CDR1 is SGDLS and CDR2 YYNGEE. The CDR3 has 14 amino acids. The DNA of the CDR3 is TGTGCCAGCAGCGTAGGCCTCCAGGGGACACCCCTCCACTTT. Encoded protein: CASSVGLQGTPLHF.

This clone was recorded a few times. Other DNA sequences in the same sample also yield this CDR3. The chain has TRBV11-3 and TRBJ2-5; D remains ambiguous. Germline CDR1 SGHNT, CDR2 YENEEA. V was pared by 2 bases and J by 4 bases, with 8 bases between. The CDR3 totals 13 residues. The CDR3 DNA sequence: TGTGCCAGCAGCTTATCCTCCCTAGAGACCCAGTACTTC. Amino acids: CASSLSSLETQYF.

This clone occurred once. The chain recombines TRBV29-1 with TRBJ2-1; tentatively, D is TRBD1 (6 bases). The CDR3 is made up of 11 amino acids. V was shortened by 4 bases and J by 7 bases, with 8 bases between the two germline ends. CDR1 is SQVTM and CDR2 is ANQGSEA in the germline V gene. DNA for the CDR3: TGCAGCGTTGGGCAGGGGAATGAGCAGTTCTTC. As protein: CSVGQGNEQFF.

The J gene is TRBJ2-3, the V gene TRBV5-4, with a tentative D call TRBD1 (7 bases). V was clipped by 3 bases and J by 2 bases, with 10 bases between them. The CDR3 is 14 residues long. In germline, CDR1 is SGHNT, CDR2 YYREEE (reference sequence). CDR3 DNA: TGTGCCAGCAGCTCAGGGGGGTACACAGATACGCAGTATTTT. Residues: CASSSGGYTDTQYF.

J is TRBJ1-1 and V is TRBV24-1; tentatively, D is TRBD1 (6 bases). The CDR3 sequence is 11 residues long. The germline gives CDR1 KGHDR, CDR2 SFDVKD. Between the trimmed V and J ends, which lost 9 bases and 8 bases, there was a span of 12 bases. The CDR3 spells CATGQGHEAFF. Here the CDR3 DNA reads TGTGCCACCGGGCAGGGGCACGAAGCTTTCTTT.

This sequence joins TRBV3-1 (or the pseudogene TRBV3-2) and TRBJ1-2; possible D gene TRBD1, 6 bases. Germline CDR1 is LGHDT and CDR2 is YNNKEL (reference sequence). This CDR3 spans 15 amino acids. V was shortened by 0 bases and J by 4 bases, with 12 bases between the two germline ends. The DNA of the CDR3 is TGTGCCAGCAGCCAAGATCTGAGGGGGGGCTATGGCTACACCTTC. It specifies CASSQDLRGGYGYTF.

Here the CDR3 DNA reads TGTGCCAGTAGGCGGGGACAGGGGAGTACCACTGAAGCTTTCTTT. This codes for CASRRGQGSTTEAFF. This sequence joins TRBV19 and TRBJ1-1, with 10 bases matching TRBD1. V dropped 6 bases and J dropped 4; count of bases not matched to a gene: 8. The CDR3 contains 15 residues. Germline-derived CDR1 and CDR2 are LNHDA and SQIVND (reference sequence).

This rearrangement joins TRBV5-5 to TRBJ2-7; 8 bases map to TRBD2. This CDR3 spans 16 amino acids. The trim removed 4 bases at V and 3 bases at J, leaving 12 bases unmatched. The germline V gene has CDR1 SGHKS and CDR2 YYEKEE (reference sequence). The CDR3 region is CASSLRGVAGLYEQYV. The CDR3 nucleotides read TGTGCCAGCAGCCTTCGAGGGGTAGCGGGGCTCTACGAGCAGTACGTC.

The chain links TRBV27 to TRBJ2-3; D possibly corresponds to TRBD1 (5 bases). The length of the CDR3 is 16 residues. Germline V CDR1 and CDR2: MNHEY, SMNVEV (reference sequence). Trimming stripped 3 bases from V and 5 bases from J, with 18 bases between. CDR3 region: CASSFKGASRGDTQYF. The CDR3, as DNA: TGTGCCAGCAGTTTCAAAGGGGCCTCAAGGGGAGATACGCAGTATTTT.

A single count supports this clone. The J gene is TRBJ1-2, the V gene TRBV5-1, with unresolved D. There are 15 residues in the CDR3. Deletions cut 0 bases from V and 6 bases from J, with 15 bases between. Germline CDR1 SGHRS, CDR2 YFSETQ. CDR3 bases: TGCGCCAGCAGCTTGGCAACCCTCCCGGTGGATGGCTACACCTTC. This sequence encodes CASSLATLPVDGYTF.

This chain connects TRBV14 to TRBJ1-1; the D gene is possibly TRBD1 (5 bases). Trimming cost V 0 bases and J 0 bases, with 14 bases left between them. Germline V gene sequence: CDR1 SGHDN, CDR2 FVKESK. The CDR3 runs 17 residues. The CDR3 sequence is CASSQDIQGYMNTEAFF. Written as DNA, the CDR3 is TGTGCCAGCAGCCAAGATATCCAGGGATACATGAACACTGAAGCTTTCTTT. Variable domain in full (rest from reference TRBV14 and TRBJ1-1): EAGVTQFPSHSVIEKGQTVTLRCDPISGHDNLYWYRRVMGKEIKFLLHFVKESKQDESGMPNNRFLAERTGGTYSTLKVQPAELEDSGVYFCASSQDIQGYMNTEAFFGQGTRLTVV.

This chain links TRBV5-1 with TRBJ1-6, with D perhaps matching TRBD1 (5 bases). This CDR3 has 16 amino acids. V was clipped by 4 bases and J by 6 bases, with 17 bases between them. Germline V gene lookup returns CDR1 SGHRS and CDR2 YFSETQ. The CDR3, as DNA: TGCGCCAGCAGCCAGGGCGTAGGGGTAGCTAATTCACCCCTCCACTTT. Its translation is CASSQGVGVANSPLHF.

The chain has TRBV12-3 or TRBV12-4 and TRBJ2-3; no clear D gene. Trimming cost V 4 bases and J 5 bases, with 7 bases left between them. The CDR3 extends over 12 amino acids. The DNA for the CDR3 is TGTGCCAGCAGTTCTACCGGAGATACGCAGTATTTT. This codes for CASSSTGDTQYF.